These T cell receptor beta chains were read from a single sample in a study of T-cell reconstitution after alpha-beta-depleted transplantation in children. Via MiXCR, TCRdb re-called the PCR reads, giving one row per CDR3 protein. The sample includes 700,000 to 950,000 distinct CDR3 sequences, 15% to 20% of them seen just once. Specimen: PBMCs, mostly from graft donor cells, collected 360 days after TCRalphabeta/CD19-depleted stem cell transplant. Receptors were obtained from a male patient younger than 18 who had a stem cell transplant for acute lymphoblastic leukemia, so the T cells may come from the graft donor. Both conserved end residues are part of each CDR3. A D gene is named only where the DNA matches it firmly. A row's size may be missing; if present it is once, few, many or a size class.

j_gene | d_gene | v_gene | abundance | CDR3aa | CDR3nt
TRBJ2-7 | - | TRBV25-1 | many | CASSEFAGFYEQYF | TGTGCCAGCAGTGAATTTGCAGGGTTCTACGAGCAGTACTTC
TRBJ2-7 | - | TRBV24-1 | - | CATSLQGHEQYF | TGTGCCACCAGCCTACAGGGCCACGAGCAGTACTTC
TRBJ2-5 | - | TRBV2 | once | CASSDGASAPQETQYF | TGTGCCAGCAGTGATGGGGCTAGCGCGCCACAAGAGACCCAGTACTTC
TRBJ2-7 | - | TRBV6-5 | few | CASRQLGEQYF | TGTGCCAGCAGACAGCTAGGCGAGCAGTACTTC
TRBJ2-7 | TRBD1 | TRBV4-1 | few | CASSQPDRGGEQYF | TGCGCCAGCAGCCAACCGGACAGGGGTGGGGAGCAGTACTTC
TRBJ2-1 | - | TRBV7-8 | - | CASSLPEVYEQFF | TGTGCCAGCAGCTTACCGGAGGTCTATGAGCAGTTCTTC
TRBJ2-4 | TRBD2 | TRBV3-1 | - | CASRPLAGDGIQYF | TGTGCCAGCAGGCCACTGGCGGGAGATGGCATTCAGTACTTC
TRBJ1-4 | - | TRBV20-1 | few | CSARFPTNEKLFF | TGCAGTGCCAGGTTCCCAACTAATGAAAAACTGTTTTTT
TRBJ2-7 | TRBD2 | TRBV15 | few | CATSREGTRIYEQYF | TGTGCCACCAGCAGAGAAGGGACTAGAATCTACGAGCAGTACTTC
TRBJ1-2 | TRBD1 | TRBV24-1 | - | CATSDSGGSSGYTF | TGTGCCACCAGTGATTCAGGGGGATCGTCTGGCTACACCTTC
TRBJ2-2 | TRBD2 | TRBV2 | many | CAVWTSGSLSGELFF | TGTGCCGTCTGGACTAGCGGGAGTCTAAGCGGGGAGCTGTTTTTT
TRBJ2-1 | - | TRBV19 | - | CATRLGQGEQFF | TGTGCCACCCGTCTCGGGCAGGGTGAGCAGTTCTTC
TRBJ2-7 | - | TRBV9 | - | CASSVHDGGYEQYF | TGTGCCAGCAGCGTTCACGATGGGGGCTACGAGCAGTACTTC
TRBJ2-7 | - | TRBV29-1 | many | CSVEDLTGLEAEQYF | TGCAGCGTTGAAGACTTAACGGGACTCGAGGCCGAGCAGTACTTC
TRBJ2-3 | - | TRBV13 | few | CASSLDTGSSTDTQYF | TGTGCCAGCAGCTTAGATACCGGGAGTAGCACAGATACGCAGTATTTT
TRBJ2-7 | TRBD2 | TRBV20-1 | - | CSARLADPYEQYF | TGCAGTGCCAGACTAGCGGATCCCTACGAGCAGTACTTC
TRBJ2-7 | TRBD2 | TRBV27 | - | CASSPLGLAGESSYEQYF | TGTGCCAGCAGTCCCTTGGGACTAGCGGGAGAATCGTCCTACGAGCAGTACTTC
TRBJ1-1 | - | TRBV6-1 | - | CASSDGGGSFF | TGTGCCAGCAGCGACGGGGGGGGGTCTTTCTTT
TRBJ1-2 | - | TRBV29-1 | - | CSVEDRWETPYGYTF | TGCAGCGTTGAAGATCGATGGGAAACACCCTATGGCTACACCTTC
TRBJ1-1 | - | TRBV12-3/TRBV12-4 | - | CASSLSGGWGEAFF | TGTGCCAGCAGTTTATCGGGGGGCTGGGGGGAAGCTTTCTTT
TRBJ1-5 | TRBD1 | TRBV20-1 | - | CSAVIDRAQPQHF | TGCAGTGCGGTGATCGACAGGGCGCAGCCCCAGCATTTT
TRBJ1-3 | - | TRBV12-3/TRBV12-4 | - | CASSSRGYGNTIYF | TGTGCCAGCAGTTCTAGGGGTTACGGAAACACCATATATTTT
TRBJ2-7 | - | TRBV13 | few | CASSLTQGSYEQYF | TGTGCCAGCAGCTTAACTCAGGGTTCCTACGAGCAGTACTTC
TRBJ2-2 | TRBD2 | TRBV7-8 | few | CASSSRLAGGREELFF | TGTGCCAGCAGCAGTAGACTAGCGGGAGGCAGGGAGGAGCTGTTTTTT
TRBJ1-5 | - | TRBV10-3 | - | CAISVTGGGQPQHF | TGTGCCATCAGTGTAACCGGTGGAGGGCAGCCCCAGCATTTT
TRBJ2-1 | - | TRBV20-1 | few | CSADRPSDEQFF | TGCAGTGCTGACCGTCCTAGCGACGAGCAGTTCTTC
TRBJ2-4 | TRBD2 | TRBV10-3 | few | CAISEGPGLAFIQYF | TGTGCCATCAGTGAGGGTCCGGGACTAGCGTTCATTCAGTACTTC
TRBJ1-3 | - | TRBV6-1 | - | CASSFRFGNTIYF | TGTGCCAGCAGCTTTAGATTTGGAAACACCATATATTTT
TRBJ1-2 | TRBD1 | TRBV5-1 | few | CASSPDRGLRALHNYGYTF | TGCGCCAGCAGCCCCGACAGGGGCCTCAGGGCCCTACATAACTATGGCTACACCTTC
TRBJ2-7 | - | TRBV5-1 | - | CASSLEKRGARTYEQYF | TGCGCCAGCAGCTTGGAAAAAAGGGGCGCGAGAACCTACGAGCAGTACTTC
TRBJ2-3 | - | TRBV5-5 | - | CASSPWGQGTDTQYF | TGTGCCAGCAGCCCCTGGGGGCAGGGGACAGATACGCAGTATTTT
TRBJ2-5 | - | TRBV20-1 | - | CSARALRGRARETQYF | TGCAGTGCTAGAGCTCTAAGGGGGAGGGCCCGAGAGACCCAGTACTTC
TRBJ1-5 | - | TRBV20-1 | - | CSARGRGYSNQPQHF | TGCAGTGCTAGAGGGCGGGGCTATAGCAATCAGCCCCAGCATTTT
TRBJ2-3 | TRBD2 | TRBV6-4 | - | CASSEGLAGATDTQYF | TGTGCCAGCAGTGAGGGGCTAGCGGGGGCCACAGATACGCAGTATTTT
TRBJ1-2 | - | TRBV10-2 | few | CASSEQGIGYTF | TGCGCCAGCAGTGAGCAAGGGATTGGCTACACCTTC
TRBJ2-3 | TRBD1 | TRBV2 | - | CASSRRQGAADTQYF | TGTGCCAGCAGTCGCCGACAGGGGGCGGCAGATACGCAGTATTTT
TRBJ2-2 | - | TRBV4-2 | - | CASSALVGTRLEGLSTGELFF | TGTGCCAGCAGCGCTCTTGTCGGGACAAGGCTGGAGGGCCTGAGCACCGGGGAGCTGTTTTTT
TRBJ2-6 | TRBD2 | TRBV11-1 | - | CASSFPSGRPRGANVLTF | TGTGCCAGCAGCTTTCCTAGCGGGAGACCCAGAGGGGCCAACGTCCTGACTTTC